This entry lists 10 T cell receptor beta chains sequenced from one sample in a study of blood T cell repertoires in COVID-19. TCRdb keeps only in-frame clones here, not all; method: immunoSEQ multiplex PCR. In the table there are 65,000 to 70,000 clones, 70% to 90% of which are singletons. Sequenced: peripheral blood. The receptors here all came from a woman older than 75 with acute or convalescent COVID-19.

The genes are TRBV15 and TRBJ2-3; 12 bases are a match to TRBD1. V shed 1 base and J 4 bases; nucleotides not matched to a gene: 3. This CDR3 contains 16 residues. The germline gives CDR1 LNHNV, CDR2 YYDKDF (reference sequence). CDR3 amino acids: CATSRGGQGAADTQYF. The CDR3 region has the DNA TGTGCCACCAGCAGAGGGGGACAGGGGGCTGCAGATACGCAGTATTTT.

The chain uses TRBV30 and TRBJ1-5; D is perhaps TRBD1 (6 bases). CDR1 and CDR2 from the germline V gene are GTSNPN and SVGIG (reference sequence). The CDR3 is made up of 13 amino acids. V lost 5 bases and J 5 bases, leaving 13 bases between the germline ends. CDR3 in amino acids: CAWPTGIYQPQHF. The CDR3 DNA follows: TGTGCCTGGCCCACAGGGATCTATCAGCCCCAGCATTTT.

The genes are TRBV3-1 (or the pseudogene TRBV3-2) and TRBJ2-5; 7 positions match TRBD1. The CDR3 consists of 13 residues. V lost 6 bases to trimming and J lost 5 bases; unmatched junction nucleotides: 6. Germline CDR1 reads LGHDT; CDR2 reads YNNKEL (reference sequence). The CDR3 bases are TGTGCCAGCAGGAGACAGGGATGGGAGACCCAGTACTTC. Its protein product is CASRRQGWETQYF.

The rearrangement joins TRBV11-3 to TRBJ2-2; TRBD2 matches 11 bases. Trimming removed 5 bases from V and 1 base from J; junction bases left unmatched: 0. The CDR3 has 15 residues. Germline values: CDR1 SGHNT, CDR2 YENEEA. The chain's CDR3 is CASSGTSGNTGELFF. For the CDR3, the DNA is TGTGCCAGCAGCGGGACTAGCGGGAACACCGGGGAGCTGTTTTTT.

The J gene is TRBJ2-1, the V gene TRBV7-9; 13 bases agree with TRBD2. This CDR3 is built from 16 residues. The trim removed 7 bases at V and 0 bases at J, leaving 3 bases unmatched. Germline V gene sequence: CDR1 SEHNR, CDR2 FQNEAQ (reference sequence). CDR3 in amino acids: CASIGTSGDSYNEQFF. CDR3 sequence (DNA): TGTGCCAGCATCGGGACTAGCGGGGACTCCTACAATGAGCAGTTCTTC.

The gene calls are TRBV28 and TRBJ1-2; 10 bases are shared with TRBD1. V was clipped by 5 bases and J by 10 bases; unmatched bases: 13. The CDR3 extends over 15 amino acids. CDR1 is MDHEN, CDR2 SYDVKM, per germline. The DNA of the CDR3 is TGTGCCAGCAGTGGCAATCCCCGGGACAGGGGCGTCTACACCTTC. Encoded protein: CASSGNPRDRGVYTF.

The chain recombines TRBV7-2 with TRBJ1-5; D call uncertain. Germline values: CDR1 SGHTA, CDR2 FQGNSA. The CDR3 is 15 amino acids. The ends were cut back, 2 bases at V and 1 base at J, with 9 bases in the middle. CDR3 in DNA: TGTGCCAGCAGCTTACTGGGCCGGAGCAATCAGCCCCAGCATTTT. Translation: CASSLLGRSNQPQHF.

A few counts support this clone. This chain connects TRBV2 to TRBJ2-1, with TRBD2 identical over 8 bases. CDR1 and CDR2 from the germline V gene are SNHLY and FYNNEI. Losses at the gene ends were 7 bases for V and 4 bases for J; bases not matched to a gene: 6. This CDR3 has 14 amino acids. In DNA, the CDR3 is TGTGCCAGCAAGGATCTAGCGGGTTACAATGAGCAGTTCTTC. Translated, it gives CASKDLAGYNEQFF.

The CDR3: CATRPQGVNYNEQFF. In nucleotides, the CDR3 is TGTGCCACCCGACCTCAGGGGGTCAACTACAATGAGCAGTTCTTC. The J gene is TRBJ2-1, the V gene TRBV24-1; 7 bases are a match to TRBD1. The CDR3 covers 15 residues. The V gene's germline CDR1 is KGHDR and CDR2 SFDVKD. The junction had 10 bases not matched to a gene; V was cut back by 9 bases and J by 3 bases.

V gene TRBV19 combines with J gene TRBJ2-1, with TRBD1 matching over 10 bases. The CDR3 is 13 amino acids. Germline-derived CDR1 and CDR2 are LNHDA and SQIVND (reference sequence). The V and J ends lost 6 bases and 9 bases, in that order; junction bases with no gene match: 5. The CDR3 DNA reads TGTGCCAGTAGGCTGACAGGGGGCAGTGAGCAGTTCTTC. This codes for CASRLTGGSEQFF.